This is a list of T cell receptor beta chains from one sample in a study of T cell repertoires in cytomegalovirus infection. One entry per CDR3 protein, called by TCRdb with MiXCR from the reads. The sample gives approximately 170,000 distinct CDR3 sequences, over 15% of which show up once; roughly 20% is in the top ten. Sequencing was carried out using CD8+ T cells from PBMCs. The receptor set was obtained from a human donor in good health (CMV status not recorded). Some clones in this sample may be carry-over from other donors' samples. Each CDR3 is given with its conserved first and last residue. A D gene is named only where the DNA matches it firmly. Part of the rows lack a size; the others show once, few, many or a class for expanded clones.

CASSLWGGNTEAFF TGTGCCAGCAGTTTGTGGGGGGGGAACACTGAAGCTTTCTTT many TRBV27 14 TRBJ1-1 -
CASSLRFGGGRYEQYF TGTGCCAGCAGCTTAAGGTTCGGGGGGGGCCGATACGAGCAGTACTTC few TRBV7-2 16 TRBJ2-7 TRBD2
CASSIRSEDTQYF TGTGCCAGTAGTATAAGGAGCGAAGATACGCAGTATTTT - TRBV19 13 TRBJ2-3 -
CASRSTGFTEAFF TGTGCCAGCAGGAGTACAGGGTTCACTGAAGCTTTCTTT few TRBV6-5 13 TRBJ1-1 -
CATHGGVRETQYF TGTGCCACCCACGGGGGAGTCCGAGAGACCCAGTACTTC once TRBV7-6 13 TRBJ2-5 -
CASSIDSYNEQFF TGTGCCAGTAGTATAGATAGCTACAATGAGCAGTTCTTC few TRBV19 13 TRBJ2-1 -
CASRPRDRVYQPQHF TGTGCCAGCAGACCCCGGGACAGGGTTTATCAGCCCCAGCATTTT - TRBV6-6 15 TRBJ1-5 TRBD1
CASKTDLSGKQFF TGCGCCAGCAAAACTGACCTAAGCGGGAAGCAGTTCTTC few TRBV5-1 13 TRBJ2-1 TRBD2
CASSYSTGVNQPQHF TGTGCCAGCAGTTACTCGACCGGGGTCAATCAGCCCCAGCATTTT - TRBV6-6 15 TRBJ1-5 -
CASSLGGLNYEQYF TGTGCCAGCAGCTTAGGGGGACTCAACTACGAGCAGTACTTC few TRBV7-2 14 TRBJ2-7 -
CASTLAGSLGEQFF TGTGCCAGCACCTTAGCGGGGTCCTTGGGCGAGCAGTTCTTC few TRBV7-2 14 TRBJ2-1 TRBD2
CASSIGVGTEAFF TGTGCCAGCAGTATCGGGGTCGGGACTGAAGCTTTCTTT few TRBV6-6 13 TRBJ1-1 -
CASSLTASSEAFF TGTGCCAGCAGCCTAACCGCAAGCTCTGAAGCTTTCTTT - TRBV7-6 13 TRBJ1-1 -
CASSPGPDLNEQFF TGTGCCAGCAGCCCTGGGCCCGACTTGAATGAGCAGTTCTTC - TRBV7-2 14 TRBJ2-1 -
CASSSGVRQLTDTQYF TGTGCCAGCAGCTCCGGGGTCCGCCAGCTCACAGATACGCAGTATTTT few TRBV7-2 16 TRBJ2-3 -
CASSPSGPSNTEAFF TGTGCCAGCAGCCCGAGCGGTCCGTCTAACACTGAAGCTTTCTTT many TRBV7-8 15 TRBJ1-1 -
CAISEMGLAGGPRAKNIQYF TGTGCCATCAGTGAGATGGGACTAGCGGGAGGACCACGAGCCAAAAACATTCAGTACTTC - TRBV10-3 20 TRBJ2-4 TRBD2
CASSYRGTHDSNQPQHF TGTGCCAGCAGTTATCGGGGGACGCACGATAGCAATCAGCCCCAGCATTTT - TRBV27 17 TRBJ1-5 -
CASIPEGGHYGYTF TGTGCCAGCATCCCAGAGGGGGGGCACTATGGCTACACCTTC - TRBV7-2 14 TRBJ1-2 -
CASPTPGTSGRVDYEQYF TGTGCCAGTCCAACCCCCGGGACTAGCGGGAGGGTAGACTACGAGCAGTACTTC - TRBV11-3 18 TRBJ2-7 TRBD2
CASTHQTVNQPQHF TGTGCCAGCACTCATCAGACAGTCAATCAGCCCCAGCATTTT - TRBV28 14 TRBJ1-5 -
CASGAYEQYF TGTGCCAGCGGGGCCTACGAGCAGTACTTC many TRBV6-2/TRBV6-3 10 TRBJ2-7 -
CSARASGGEETQYF TGCAGTGCTAGAGCTAGCGGGGGTGAAGAGACCCAGTACTTC few TRBV20-1 14 TRBJ2-5 TRBD2
CASSSSSYGYTF TGTGCCAGCAGTTCCTCCAGCTATGGCTACACCTTC - TRBV27 12 TRBJ1-2 -
CASSQEGLAGREQYF TGCGCCAGCAGCCAAGAAGGACTAGCGGGCCGCGAGCAGTACTTC few TRBV4-3 15 TRBJ2-7 TRBD2
CASSFPQGGDYGYTF TGTGCCAGCAGTTTTCCCCAGGGGGGAGACTATGGCTACACCTTC few TRBV28 15 TRBJ1-2 TRBD1
CASSVRVGYEQYF TGTGCCAGCAGCGTTAGAGTGGGGTACGAGCAGTACTTC few TRBV7-8 13 TRBJ2-7 -
CASSYMWGEGAYEQYF TGTGCCAGCAGTTACATGTGGGGCGAAGGCGCCTACGAGCAGTACTTC - TRBV6-6 16 TRBJ2-7 -
CSVEEGGYTEAFF TGCAGCGTTGAGGAGGGAGGATACACTGAAGCTTTCTTT few TRBV29-1 13 TRBJ1-1 -
CASRTYGRASYNEQFF TGTGCCAGCAGGACTTACGGGAGAGCCTCCTACAATGAGCAGTTCTTC - TRBV28 16 TRBJ2-1 -
CASSTRPEETQYF TGTGCCAGCAGCACCCGACCCGAAGAGACCCAGTACTTC many TRBV7-2 13 TRBJ2-5 -
CASRHESGGPYNEQFF TGTGCCAGCAGGCATGAATCGGGGGGACCCTACAATGAGCAGTTCTTC - TRBV7-4 16 TRBJ2-1 TRBD2
CASRTWVAGVEETQYF TGTGCCAGCAGAACTTGGGTAGCGGGAGTTGAAGAGACCCAGTACTTC few TRBV6-2/TRBV6-3 16 TRBJ2-5 TRBD2
CASSRDKETQYF TGTGCCAGCAGTCGGGACAAAGAGACCCAGTACTTC few TRBV7-6 12 TRBJ2-5 -
CASSLASSGTDTQYF TGTGCCAGCAGCTTAGCATCCAGCGGGACAGATACGCAGTATTTT many TRBV7-8 15 TRBJ2-3 -
CASSYEAGSSYEQYF TGTGCCAGCAGTTACGAGGCGGGAAGCTCCTACGAGCAGTACTTC - TRBV6-2/TRBV6-3 15 TRBJ2-7 -
CASSRLPGDTQYF TGTGCCAGCAGCCGCCTTCCGGGAGATACGCAGTATTTT - TRBV11-1 13 TRBJ2-3 -
CASSQTSGGPAYNEQFF TGTGCCAGCAGCCAGACTAGCGGGGGGCCAGCCTACAATGAGCAGTTCTTC once TRBV14 17 TRBJ2-1 TRBD2
CASSTSGSTYNSPLHF TGTGCCAGCAGCACTTCGGGTAGCACCTATAATTCACCCCTCCACTTT many TRBV7-9 16 TRBJ1-6 -
CSARSRDRAYEQYF TGCAGTGCTAGGAGCCGGGACAGAGCCTACGAGCAGTACTTC - TRBV20-1 14 TRBJ2-7 TRBD1
CSVLDGAKNIQYF TGCAGCGTCCTAGATGGGGCCAAAAACATTCAGTACTTC few TRBV29-1 13 TRBJ2-4 -
CVSSLARLLRDNPNEQYF TGTGTCAGCAGCTTAGCCCGCCTCCTTAGGGACAACCCCAACGAGCAGTACTTC - TRBV7-2 18 TRBJ2-7 -
CASSSTSGRGDTQYF TGTGCCAGCAGCTCCACTAGCGGGAGAGGAGATACGCAGTATTTT many TRBV7-2 15 TRBJ2-3 TRBD2
CASSHFTHTEAFF TGTGCCAGCAGTCATTTCACCCACACTGAAGCTTTCTTT - TRBV2 13 TRBJ1-1 -
CASSLGSWQETQYF TGTGCCAGCAGTTTAGGGTCCTGGCAAGAGACCCAGTACTTC few TRBV12-3/TRBV12-4 14 TRBJ2-5 -
CASSPAAGGQPQHF TGTGCCAGCAGCCCTGCGGCAGGGGGACAGCCCCAGCATTTT many TRBV7-2 14 TRBJ1-5 TRBD1
CASSNGLGEQFF TGTGCCAGTAGCAACGGGCTCGGTGAGCAGTTCTTC - TRBV19 12 TRBJ2-1 -
CASSLRQGYEQYF TGTGCCAGCAGCTTGCGTCAGGGCTACGAGCAGTACTTC many TRBV7-8 13 TRBJ2-7 -